The next 11 T cell receptor beta chains were all read from a single sample in a study of blood T cell repertoires in COVID-19. TCRdb keeps only in-frame clones here, not all; method: immunoSEQ multiplex PCR. The sample lists over 250,000 clones; 89% were seen once. Source material: PBMCs or T cells enriched from blood (not recorded which). These receptors all come from a woman aged 60-75 years who had recovered from COVID-19.

V usage is TRBV7-9 and J usage is TRBJ1-2; D is possibly TRBD1 (5 bases). CDR3 length equals 13 residues. V gave up 3 bases and J gave up 6 bases, with 11 bases separating them. Per the germline V gene, CDR1 is SEHNR and CDR2 is FQNEAQ (reference sequence). CDR3 bases: TGTGCCAGCAGCTTGGGACTCAACGATGGCTACACCTTC. Its protein is CASSLGLNDGYTF.

CDR3: CASSETSHRAGELFF. DNA for the CDR3: TGTGCCAGCAGCGAGACTAGTCATCGGGCCGGGGAGCTGTTTTTT. The rearrangement joins TRBV5-6 to TRBJ2-2, with D maybe TRBD2 (6 bases). From germline, CDR1 is SGHDT and CDR2 YYEEEE. This CDR3 is 15 amino acids long. V was pared by 4 bases and J by 6 bases, with 16 bases between.

The rearrangement uses TRBV2 and TRBJ2-1; D possibly corresponds to TRBD1 (5 bases). CDR1 and CDR2 (germline): SNHLY, FYNNEI. Trimming took off 8 bases at V and 0 bases at J, with 14 bases between the two ends. This CDR3 has 15 residues. CDR3 sequence (DNA): TGTGCCAGCCGGGTAGGGGCGAGCTCCTACAATGAGCAGTTCTTC. Amino acids: CASRVGASSYNEQFF.

V and J are TRBV7-6 and TRBJ1-4, with D perhaps matching TRBD1 (5 bases). The CDR3 runs 14 residues. Germline assignment: CDR1 SGHVS and CDR2 FNYEAQ. Trimming removed 5 bases from V and 7 bases from J, with 14 bases in between. The CDR3 region is CASSRGVGREKLFF. DNA of the CDR3: TGTGCCAGCAGCCGGGGGGTGGGGCGTGAAAAACTGTTTTTT.

This clone was seen a single time. The genes are TRBV9 and TRBJ2-1; the match to TRBD2 covers 12 bases. The J segment lost 5 bases and the V segment lost 1 base, leaving 10 bases of the junction unmatched. CDR3 size: 18 residues. Germline CDR1 is SGDLS and CDR2 is YYNGEE. This chain's CDR3 is CASSVISTTSGRNNEQFF. The CDR3 bases are TGTGCCAGCAGCGTAATATCCACGACTAGCGGGAGAAACAATGAGCAGTTCTTC.

This chain uses TRBV2 with TRBJ2-1; a weak D match, TRBD2 (7 bases). V dropped 2 bases and J dropped 10 bases, with 15 bases sitting between them. Germline V gene sequence: CDR1 SNHLY, CDR2 FYNNEI. CDR3 length equals 14 residues. The CDR3 DNA sequence: TGTGCCAGCAGTGAAACGGCGGGGGCTAGGGAGCAGTTCTTC. This codes for CASSETAGAREQFF. The entire variable domain, with the rest obtained from reference TRBV2 and TRBJ2-1, is as follows: EPEVTQTPSHQVTQMGQEVILRCVPISNHLYFYWYRQILGQKVEFLVSFYNNEISEKSEIFDDQFSVERPDGSNFTLKIRSTKLEDSAMYFCASSETAGAREQFFGPGTRLTVL.

The rearrangement links TRBV5-1 to TRBJ2-1, with 14 positions matching TRBD2. This CDR3 has 14 amino acids. Trimming cost V 6 bases and J 8 bases; bases outside gene matches: 4. Looked up from germline, CDR1 is SGHRS and CDR2 is YFSETQ. CDR3 amino acids: CASKGLAGDDEQFF. The CDR3 DNA is TGCGCCAGCAAGGGACTAGCGGGAGACGATGAGCAGTTCTTC.

The chain employs TRBV7-9 and TRBJ2-7; 8 nucleotides align to TRBD2. V was clipped by 5 bases and J by 5 bases; unmatched bases: 8. Germline V CDR1 and CDR2: SEHNR, FQNEAQ (reference sequence). The CDR3 loop spans 14 amino acids. The CDR3 DNA is TGTGCCAGCAGCACTGTAGCGGGACGACACGAGCAGTACTTC. Protein product: CASSTVAGRHEQYF.

The chain employs TRBV7-3 and TRBJ2-2; TRBD1 might be the D (6 bases). The CDR3 sequence is 16 residues long. Between the trimmed V and J ends, which lost 5 bases and 0 bases, there was a span of 13 bases. Germline V gene sequence: CDR1 SGHTA, CDR2 FQGTGA. Written as DNA, the CDR3 is TGTGCCAGCAGCCCCCCAGGGGCTACGAACACCGGGGAGCTGTTTTTT. The encoded protein is CASSPPGATNTGELFF.

CDR3 amino acids: CASSWTGLGTEAFF. The CDR3 DNA is TGCGCCAGCAGCTGGACAGGGTTGGGCACTGAAGCTTTCTTT. V usage is TRBV5-1 and J usage is TRBJ1-1; 8 bases agree with TRBD1. CDR1 is SGHRS, CDR2 YFSETQ, per germline. Trimming at V came to 3 bases and at J to 4 bases, leaving 5 bases not matched to a gene. The CDR3 has 14 residues.

The V call is TRBV28, the J call TRBJ2-7; D call uncertain. Deletions cut 6 bases from V and 2 bases from J, with 14 bases between. Looked up from germline, CDR1 is MDHEN and CDR2 is SYDVKM. The CDR3 runs 14 residues. The CDR3 coding sequence is TGTGCCAGCAGCCCCTCCCTAGGAACCTACGAGCAGTACTTC. Its protein is CASSPSLGTYEQYF.